Following are 20 T cell receptor beta chains from one sample sequenced in a study of regulatory T cells in long-lasting Graves disease. Specified time point: newly diagnosed GD, antithyroid drugs for less than 3 months. RNA from PBMCs was the source of the TCR library. HTBI primers from iRepertoire and Arm-PCR of CDR3 regions yielded the TCR beta libraries. TCRdb re-analysed the multiplex PCR reads in MiXCR, keeping a single row per CDR3 protein. The profile shows about 540,000 distinct CDR3 sequences, roughly 14% of them singletons. This same sample was also taken into another study, of T cells in Graves' hyperthyroidism and ophthalmopathy.

This material consisted of peripheral blood mononuclear cells (PBMCs), taken at new diagnosis, from a patient treated with antithyroid drugs. Source of these receptors: a man younger than 40 with Graves disease.

This clonotype appeared many times. V is TRBV12-3 or TRBV12-4 and J is TRBJ2-3; D remains ambiguous. V was trimmed by 1 base and J by 4 bases, leaving 12 bases between them. This CDR3 has 15 residues. The CDR3 sequence is CASSLELRTSDTQYF. The CDR3 coding sequence is TGTGCCAGCAGTTTAGAGTTGCGGACGTCAGATACGCAGTATTTT.

A remark on this clonotype: This may be a read error: a much more frequent sequence differs by one nucleotide. V usage is TRBV30 and J usage is TRBJ2-1; 10 bases are a match to TRBD2. CDR1 is GTSNPN, CDR2 SVGIG, per germline (reference sequence). This CDR3 spans 14 amino acids. CDR3 sequence reads: CACSRTSGYNGQFF. The CDR3, as DNA: TGTGCCTGTTCCCGGACTAGCGGTTACAATGGGCAGTTCTTC.

The gene calls are TRBV4-2 and TRBJ1-1, with D hard to call. This CDR3 has 15 amino acids. V lost 0 bases to trimming and J lost 10 bases, with 18 bases between them. CDR1 and CDR2 (germline): LGHNA, YNFKEQ. The CDR3 protein is CASSQEERASFRAFF. CDR3 sequence (DNA): TGTGCCAGCAGCCAAGAGGAAAGGGCTTCCTTCAGAGCTTTCTTT.

The chain is built from TRBV12-3 or TRBV12-4 and TRBJ1-6; D gene uncertain. The V gene lost 6 bases and the J gene lost 2 bases, with 2 bases spanning the gap. This CDR3 spans 12 amino acids. The CDR3: CASRPYNSPLHF. CDR3 sequence (DNA): TGTGCCAGCAGACCCTATAATTCACCCCTCCACTTT.

This clonotype was seen many times. The V call is TRBV5-1, the J call TRBJ2-1; 8 bases match TRBD2. The CDR3 spans 16 residues. The germline V gene encodes CDR1 SGHRS and CDR2 YFSETQ. With 0 bases clipped from V and 3 bases from J, the junction kept 5 bases outside the gene matches. CDR3 sequence (DNA): TGCGCCAGCAGCTTGGCTTCGGGGGGGGTCTACAATGAGCAGTTCTTC. As protein: CASSLASGGVYNEQFF. The whole variable domain, filled in from reference TRBV5-1 and TRBJ2-1, reads KAGVTQTPRYLIKTRGQQVTLSCSPISGHRSVSWYQQTPGQGLQFLFEYFSETQRNKGNFPGRFSGRQFSNSRSEMNVSTLELGDSALYLCASSLASGGVYNEQFFGPGTRLTVL.

This clonotype was observed a few times. The chain links TRBV12-3 or TRBV12-4 to TRBJ2-1; D is undetermined. V lost 5 bases and J 3 bases, leaving 5 bases between the germline ends. The CDR3 has 12 amino acids. CDR3 residues: CASSILYNEQFF. The CDR3, as DNA: TGTGCCAGCAGTATCCTCTACAATGAGCAGTTCTTC.

This clonotype was seen many times. Here the CDR3 reads CASKEGVSNTEAFF. The CDR3 DNA reads as TGTGCCAGCAAGGAGGGGGTTTCGAACACTGAAGCTTTCTTT. This chain joins TRBV5-6 and TRBJ1-1; maybe TRBD1 (6 bases). This CDR3 has 14 amino acids. The V gene's germline CDR1 is SGHDT and CDR2 YYEEEE. The V end lost 6 bases, the J end lost 1 base, and 13 bases lay between the germline ends.

This clonotype was detected only a few times. This rearrangement joins TRBV25-1 to TRBJ2-7, with unresolved D. V was shortened by 5 bases and J by 5 bases, with 10 bases between the two germline ends. The CDR3 extends over 12 amino acids. CDR1 and CDR2 from the germline V gene are MGHDK and SYGVNS. CDR3: CASSPRRHEQYF. As DNA, the CDR3 is TGTGCCAGCAGTCCCCGACGGCACGAGCAGTACTTC.

A few counts support this clonotype. The chain links TRBV18 to TRBJ2-5; TRBD1 matches at 8 bases. V dropped 3 bases and J dropped 5; count of bases not matched to a gene: 5. The germline V gene encodes CDR1 KGHSH and CDR2 LQKENI. CDR3 length: 14 residues. The CDR3 region has the DNA TGTGCCAGCTCACCCAGGACAGGGTGGGAGACCCAGTACTTC. This sequence encodes CASSPRTGWETQYF.

The table lists this clonotype with many counts. This chain links TRBV7-2 with TRBJ2-5, with a tentative D call TRBD1 (6 bases). The germline V gene has CDR1 SGHTA and CDR2 FQGNSA. V lost 2 bases and J lost 4, with 8 bases in between. The CDR3 spans 13 residues. This chain's CDR3 is CASSLSRGETQYF. Here the CDR3 DNA reads TGTGCCAGCAGCTTATCCAGGGGAGAGACCCAGTACTTC. Filled out from reference TRBV7-2 and TRBJ2-5, the complete variable domain reads GAGVSQSPSNKVTEKGKDVELRCDPISGHTALYWYRQSLGQGLEFLIYFQGNSAPDKSGLPSDRFSAERTGGSVSTLTIQRTQQEDSAVYLCASSLSRGETQYFGPGTRLLVL.

This clonotype has a count of ten or more. The chain couples TRBV19 to TRBJ2-2, with 13 bases aligning to TRBD2. Germline loops: CDR1 LNHDA, CDR2 SQIVND (reference sequence). This CDR3 is 17 amino acids long. V shed 5 bases and J 2 bases; nucleotides not matched to a gene: 5. The chain's CDR3 is CASSGRTSGGNTGELFF. CDR3 nucleotides: TGTGCCAGTAGTGGTAGGACTAGCGGGGGCAACACCGGGGAGCTGTTTTTT.

Ten or more counts support this clonotype. The rearrangement uses TRBV20-1 and TRBJ2-7, with D perhaps matching TRBD2 (6 bases). This CDR3 comprises 12 residues. In germline, CDR1 is DFQATT, CDR2 SNEGSKA (reference sequence). Trimming cost V 5 bases and J 0 bases, with 8 bases left between them. This chain's CDR3 is CSAWRDSYEQYF. CDR3 nucleotides: TGCAGTGCTTGGCGGGACTCCTACGAGCAGTACTTC.

This clonotype was counted only a few times. The V and J genes are TRBV5-1 and TRBJ2-7; no definite D call. This CDR3 contains 14 residues. Trimming pared 0 bases from V and 5 bases from J, leaving 12 bases between. Germline V gene data show CDR1 as SGHRS and CDR2 as YFSETQ. The CDR3 spells CASSLVLDGHEQYF. CDR3 in DNA: TGCGCCAGCAGCTTGGTGCTAGACGGGCACGAGCAGTACTTC.

This clonotype appeared many times. The chain combines TRBV7-2 with TRBJ2-1; the D call may be TRBD1 or TRBD2 (5 bases each). There are 19 residues in the CDR3. Trimming pared 5 bases from V and 2 bases from J, leaving 25 bases between. The germline CDR1 and CDR2 sequences are SGHTA and FQGNSA. The CDR3 sequence: CASSTVVGVGPAPYNEQFF. The CDR3 coding sequence is TGTGCCAGCAGCACGGTTGTGGGGGTCGGCCCAGCTCCCTACAATGAGCAGTTCTTC. Full variable domain (rest looked up from reference TRBV7-2 and TRBJ2-1): GAGVSQSPSNKVTEKGKDVELRCDPISGHTALYWYRQSLGQGLEFLIYFQGNSAPDKSGLPSDRFSAERTGGSVSTLTIQRTQQEDSAVYLCASSTVVGVGPAPYNEQFFGPGTRLTVL.

Many counts were recorded for this clonotype. V gene TRBV28 combines with J gene TRBJ2-3; D gene ambiguous. In germline, CDR1 is MDHEN, CDR2 SYDVKM. The CDR3 is made up of 19 amino acids. V was pared by 5 bases and J by 0 bases, with 24 bases between. The CDR3 sequence is CASSPTFGRSGPSTDTQYF. CDR3 sequence (DNA): TGTGCCAGCAGTCCCACCTTTGGACGCTCCGGGCCCAGCACAGATACGCAGTATTTT.

The chain links TRBV5-6 to TRBJ2-1; 9 positions match TRBD1. With 0 bases clipped from V and 6 bases from J, the junction kept 16 bases outside the gene matches. Per the germline V gene, CDR1 is SGHDT and CDR2 is YYEEEE. This CDR3 has 19 residues. The CDR3 here is CASSLVGPGGQGLGNEQFF. In nucleotides, the CDR3 is TGTGCCAGCAGCTTGGTTGGCCCGGGAGGACAGGGGCTGGGCAATGAGCAGTTCTTC.

This clonotype was seen repeatedly, ten times or more. The chain carries TRBV27 and TRBJ2-3; 9 bases line up with TRBD1. The CDR3 is 13 amino acids. In germline, CDR1 is MNHEY, CDR2 SMNVEV (reference sequence). Trimming cost V 6 bases and J 4 bases; bases outside gene matches: 2. The CDR3 here is CASRRTGADTQYF. The CDR3 region has the DNA TGTGCCAGCAGACGGACAGGGGCAGATACGCAGTATTTT.

The chain has TRBV7-9 and TRBJ2-3; 8 bases are a match to TRBD2. This CDR3 region has 18 residues. Germline V gene data show CDR1 as SEHNR and CDR2 as FQNEAQ (reference sequence). The junction had 16 bases not matched to a gene; V was cut back by 2 bases and J by 6 bases. CDR3 protein: CASSLRETSGSEVDTQYF. The DNA for the CDR3 is TGTGCCAGCAGCTTAAGGGAAACGAGCGGGAGCGAGGTGGATACGCAGTATTTT.

This clonotype was recorded at least ten times. V and J are TRBV20-1 and TRBJ2-7; 10 nucleotides line up with TRBD2. V lost 6 bases and J lost 2; bases outside the gene matches: 7. The germline gives CDR1 DFQATT, CDR2 SNEGSKA (reference sequence). This CDR3 has 14 amino acids. The CDR3 bases are TGCAGTGCCCTGGGGCTAGCGGGAGCCTACGAGCAGTACTTC. Translating gives CSALGLAGAYEQYF.

This clonotype has at least ten counts. The gene calls are TRBV2 and TRBJ2-7; possible D gene TRBD2, 6 bases. Trimming took 8 bases from V and 2 from J, leaving 10 bases between them. The CDR3 has 12 amino acids. Germline loops: CDR1 SNHLY, CDR2 FYNNEI. For the CDR3, the DNA is TGTGCCAGCCGGGGGAACCCCTACGAGCAGTACTTC. Protein product: CASRGNPYEQYF.